These T cell receptor beta chains were read from a single sample in a study of CD8 T cells in ankylosing spondylitis. One entry per CDR3 protein, called by TCRdb with MiXCR from the 5' RACE reads. The sample holds approximately 300,000 distinct CDR3 sequences, under 8.5% seen once. Sequencing used blood, either unsorted or a sorted T cell fraction (not recorded which). These receptors were obtained from a male donor with ankylosing spondylitis. CDR3s include the opening cysteine and the closing phenylalanine or tryptophan. The D gene is left open where the match is weak.

V gene: TRBV7-3; D gene: .; CDR3 protein: CASSLRLGDTGELFF
V gene: TRBV5-1; D gene: .; CDR3 protein: CASSLASAGTSYEQYF
V gene: TRBV29-1; D gene: .; CDR3 protein: CSVATGDNQPQHF
V gene: TRBV10-3; D gene: TRBD1; CDR3 protein: CAIRGQGPLTYEQYF
V gene: TRBV29-1; D gene: TRBD2; CDR3 protein: CSAVAGLSTDTQYF
V gene: TRBV5-1; D gene: .; CDR3 protein: CASNPGRTENTGELFF
V gene: TRBV5-1; D gene: .; CDR3 protein: CASSPGRYPPGPNTGELFF
V gene: TRBV25-1; D gene: TRBD2; CDR3 protein: CASSDSGSSYEQYF
V gene: TRBV5-1; D gene: TRBD1; CDR3 protein: CASSSRTGRVTGELFF
V gene: TRBV28; D gene: TRBD2; CDR3 protein: CASRGSGSSYEQYF
V gene: TRBV20-1; D gene: .; CDR3 protein: CSGYSNRNYGFTF
V gene: TRBV12-3/TRBV12-4; D gene: .; CDR3 protein: CASSAREDTQYF
V gene: TRBV19; D gene: .; CDR3 protein: CASSPGRNTDTQYF
V gene: TRBV29-1; D gene: TRBD2; CDR3 protein: CSVPRLAGGGEQFF
V gene: TRBV20-1; D gene: .; CDR3 protein: CSAQTLQTRGETQYF
V gene: TRBV5-5; D gene: TRBD1; CDR3 protein: CASSLTGQPNTEAFF
V gene: TRBV12-3/TRBV12-4; D gene: .; CDR3 protein: CASRPGHDSNQPQHF
V gene: TRBV5-1; D gene: TRBD1; CDR3 protein: CASSLPHRGRRETQYF
V gene: TRBV3-1; D gene: TRBD2; CDR3 protein: CASSQSSGRPDTQYF
V gene: TRBV6-5; D gene: .; CDR3 protein: CASSYGSGETQYF
V gene: TRBV24-1; D gene: .; CDR3 protein: CATSSSDHNEQFF
V gene: TRBV5-1; D gene: .; CDR3 protein: CASSLVVGGAQETQYF
V gene: TRBV19; D gene: TRBD2; CDR3 protein: CASSNLAGVTEQFF
V gene: TRBV18; D gene: .; CDR3 protein: CASSPPVGTYEQYF
V gene: TRBV7-3; D gene: TRBD2; CDR3 protein: CASSSSAPGGRASTDTQYF
V gene: TRBV11-2; D gene: .; CDR3 protein: CASSSLLREGVKNIQYF
V gene: TRBV12-3/TRBV12-4; D gene: .; CDR3 protein: CASGGRGTEAFF
V gene: TRBV20-1; D gene: TRBD2; CDR3 protein: CSARDSAGGEETQYF
V gene: TRBV9; D gene: .; CDR3 protein: CASSVYGGEGGEQYF
V gene: TRBV24-1; D gene: TRBD1; CDR3 protein: CATTAQGVTVEQFF
V gene: TRBV7-3; D gene: .; CDR3 protein: CASSLILGPDGTDTQYF
V gene: TRBV7-9; D gene: TRBD2; CDR3 protein: CASSVAGADTQYF
V gene: TRBV13; D gene: TRBD2; CDR3 protein: CASSSPGTSGPSHNEQFF
V gene: TRBV2; D gene: .; CDR3 protein: CASISGETHTGELFF
V gene: TRBV12-3/TRBV12-4; D gene: TRBD1; CDR3 protein: CASSTGGAYNEQFF
V gene: TRBV7-2; D gene: TRBD2; CDR3 protein: CASSLWEGDPDEQYF
V gene: TRBV5-6; D gene: .; CDR3 protein: CASSPGLNRGNTIYF
V gene: TRBV20-1; D gene: TRBD1; CDR3 protein: CSAPRDRSYEQYF
V gene: TRBV5-1; D gene: .; CDR3 protein: CASTLNLAGSASETQYF
V gene: TRBV3-1; D gene: TRBD2; CDR3 protein: CASSRGLAGGFEQYF
V gene: TRBV29-1; D gene: .; CDR3 protein: CSSQFWGTRGDEQFF
V gene: TRBV7-9; D gene: TRBD1; CDR3 protein: CASSLSGDSDYEQYF
V gene: TRBV9; D gene: TRBD2; CDR3 protein: CASSGTSGSAGELFF
V gene: TRBV27; D gene: TRBD1; CDR3 protein: CASRPTGVGNQPQHF
V gene: TRBV27; D gene: TRBD1; CDR3 protein: CASSPRTGGDYGYTF
V gene: TRBV20-1; D gene: .; CDR3 protein: CSALRRRGAYGYTF
V gene: TRBV12-3/TRBV12-4; D gene: .; CDR3 protein: CASKPDTQYF
V gene: TRBV20-1; D gene: .; CDR3 protein: CSARPLAAGYNEQFF